A single TCR beta chain is shown here with its context. This clonotype occurred a few times. There is no known antigen for this receptor. The input lacks base qualities; no much larger clone sits a single base away. The donors were 40 or so Caucasian individuals from Russia, aged 6 to 90 years, who were systemically healthy. Ten milliliters of peripheral blood were collected from each donor into EDTA-treated Vacutainer tubes. Ficoll-Paque density-gradient centrifugation was used to isolate PBMCs, with at least 7 million per sample. Total RNA was extracted from PBMCs with Trizol reagent, with at least 6 micrograms obtained per sample. For every donor, flow cytometry on a PBMC aliquot measured the percentage of naive CD45RAhigh/CD27high T cells. This sample stems from a study of blood T cells in healthy people across ages (dated by TCRdb to between 2015 and 2017). Background for the entire study: In model experiments, template switching captured about one uniquely barcoded TCR beta cDNA molecule for every two T cells. To avoid experimental bias, donors of different ages were randomly spread across the sequencing lanes. Using deep sequencing normalized with unique cDNA molecular identifiers, the study measured how TCR beta repertoire diversity changes with age. The donors were split into four age groups: young (average 16 years), middle-aged (about 40), aged (approximately 60) and long-lived (roughly 86). Using the same blood draw, the study looked at two additional independent replicas of 1 million unique cDNA reads for two donors, one aged 18 to 30 and the other aged 80 or older. Findings and caveats that apply to the study as a whole: The CMV infection status of donors was not known, potentially confounding age-related changes in expanded clonotypes. As age increased, observed TCR beta diversity per million T cells dropped in a roughly linear way, and a significant reduction was already evident by age about 36. Compared with the aged group, the long-lived group had more naive CD4+ T cells, fewer expanded clones and increased TCR diversity, a pattern suggesting age selection. Estimates of total diversity from one million sequenced T cells were regarded as lower bounds and underestimates. Conclusive comparison of naive and antigen-experienced compartments was prevented by the profiling of bulk unsorted PBMCs. There was a strong correlation between observed TCR beta diversity and the percentage of naive T cells measured by flow cytometry.

The germline V gene encodes CDR1 SGHTA and CDR2 FQGNSA. The CDR3 measures 15 amino acids from cysteine to phenylalanine. The read is trimmed to its CDR3 DNA, 45 bases read in frame from base 1. V trim: 5 bases; J trim: 6 bases; unmatched bases: 6. The library relied on 5' RACE. The listed sequencing device is Illumina HiSeq 2500. A second PCR of roughly 7 to 11 cycles was performed with a sample-barcoded 5' primer and a J-beta primer mix. Each TCR beta cDNA molecule received a unique molecular identifier from a template-switch 5' adaptor carrying 12 random nucleotides. Each sample yielded at least 2.5 million CDR3-containing paired-end reads. The Mint cDNA synthesis kit, primed by a TRBC-specific oligonucleotide, was used to synthesize first-strand cDNA from all RNA. Following uracil-DNA glycosylase treatment, all cDNA underwent a first 18-cycle PCR with the universal primers M1SS and BC2_uni_R. The published analysis was carried out like this. For normalization, 1 million high-quality reads were randomly selected from each sample, with every read carrying a distinct molecular identifier. Reads sharing molecular identifiers were discarded rather than binned into consensus sequences. MiTCR, with a Q25 quality threshold and the strictest error-elimination algorithm, was used for CDR3 identification, clonotype clustering and error correction. Lower-bound total TCR beta diversity was estimated with a nonparametric unseen species model using Euler transformation. Clones were called with MiXCR by TCRdb after fastp trimmed the public reads at Q25, and only in-frame beta chains were retained. Every entry covers one CDR3 protein and lists the most common genes and DNA from its rows. TCRdb's processing, not the authors', yielded these V and J calls. Present in this sample are 1.4 million to 1.5 million distinct CDR3 sequences, around two fifths of which were seen just once. The ten largest clones capture 7.9% of the sample.

Sequenced input: blood. The source of this sequence is a woman under 30 in good health. The rearrangement joined TRBV7-2 to TRBJ1-4; 10 central bases correspond to TRBD1. The sequence in DNA is TGTGCCAGCAGCCGCGGACAGGGGGTCGATGAAAAACTGTTTTTT. The encoded protein is CASSRGQGVDEKLFF.